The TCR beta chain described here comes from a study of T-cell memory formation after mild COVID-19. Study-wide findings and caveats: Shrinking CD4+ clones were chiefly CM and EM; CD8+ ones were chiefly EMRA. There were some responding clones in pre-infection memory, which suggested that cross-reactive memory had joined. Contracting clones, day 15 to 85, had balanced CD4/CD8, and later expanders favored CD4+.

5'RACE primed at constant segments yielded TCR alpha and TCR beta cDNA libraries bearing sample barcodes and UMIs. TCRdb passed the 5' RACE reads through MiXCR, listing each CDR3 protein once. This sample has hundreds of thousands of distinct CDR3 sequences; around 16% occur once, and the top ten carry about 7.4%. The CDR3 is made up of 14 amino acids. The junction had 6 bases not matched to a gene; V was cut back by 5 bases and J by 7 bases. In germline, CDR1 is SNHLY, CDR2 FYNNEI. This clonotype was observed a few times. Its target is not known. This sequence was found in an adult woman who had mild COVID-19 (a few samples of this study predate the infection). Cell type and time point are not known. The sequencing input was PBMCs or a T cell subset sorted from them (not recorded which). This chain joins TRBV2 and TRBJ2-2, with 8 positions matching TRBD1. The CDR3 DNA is TGTGCCAGCAGTACCGACAGGGGAGGCGGGGAGCTGTTTTTT. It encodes CASSTDRGGGELFF.